The 8 T cell receptor beta chains listed next were all sequenced from one sample in a study of blood T cells in healthy people across ages. Alongside a J-beta primer mix, a sample-barcoded 5' primer served in a second PCR lasting roughly 6 to 11 cycles. TCRdb re-called the 5' RACE reads with MiXCR, one entry per CDR3 protein. The sample includes about 750,000 distinct CDR3 sequences, roughly 53% of them seen just once. The sequencing sample was made of blood. The receptors shown here come from a man of 80 years or more in good health.

V gene TRBV7-9 combines with J gene TRBJ2-5; no clear D gene. Germline-derived CDR1 and CDR2 are SEHNR and FQNEAQ (reference sequence). The V and J ends lost 4 bases and 5 bases respectively, with 11 bases between them. The CDR3 has 13 amino acids. This CDR3 reads CASSSVVEETQYF. The CDR3 DNA sequence: TGTGCCAGCAGCTCAGTGGTTGAGGAGACCCAGTACTTC.

This clonotype was counted a few times. DNA of the CDR3: TGTGCCAGCAGCTTATTAACTAGCGGAGAGCAGTACTTC. Protein: CASSLLTSGEQYF. The chain joins TRBV7-2 to TRBJ2-4; TRBD2 matches 8 bases. This CDR3 has 13 residues. Losses at the gene ends were 2 bases for V and 13 bases for J; bases not matched to a gene: 7. The germline V gene encodes CDR1 SGHTA and CDR2 FQGNSA.

This clonotype has just a few counts. A junction end diverges from the germline sequence, so it may reflect a read error. CDR3 residues: CASSEERGLYNEQFF. The CDR3 bases are TGCGCCAGCAGCGAAGAGCGGGGCCTATACAATGAGCAGTTCTTC. The chain is built from TRBV4-1 and TRBJ2-1; 7 bases fit TRBD2. CDR3 size: 15 residues. Per germline, CDR1 MGHRA and CDR2 YSYEKL.

The chain couples TRBV20-1 to TRBJ2-5; 7 bases match TRBD1. From germline, CDR1 is DFQATT and CDR2 SNEGSKA (reference sequence). J was trimmed by 11 bases and V by 5 bases; bases with no gene match: 17. The CDR3 runs to 14 residues. This CDR3 is CSAALTGYTNEQYF. DNA of the CDR3: TGCAGTGCTGCACTGACAGGGTATACCAATGAGCAGTACTTC.

This clonotype occurred a few times. An end of the junction does not agree with germline; a read error may underlie this. The chain couples TRBV20-1 to TRBJ2-7; D is unresolved. Germline CDR1 DFQATT, CDR2 SNEGSKA (reference sequence). There are 13 residues in the CDR3. CDR3 nucleotide sequence: TGCAGTGCCAGAGCCGGGTTCTCCTACGAGCAGTACTTC. Its translation is CSARAGFSYEQYF.

This clonotype was observed many times. This chain joins TRBV28 and TRBJ2-1; 9 nucleotides match TRBD2. V dropped 4 bases and J dropped 11; count of bases not matched to a gene: 6. Per the germline V gene, CDR1 is MDHEN and CDR2 is SYDVKM. The CDR3 is 13 amino acids. The CDR3 sequence is CASSWGTSSQQFF. The CDR3 bases are TGTGCCAGCAGTTGGGGGACTAGCAGTCAGCAGTTCTTC.

The chain combines TRBV2 with TRBJ2-1, with 9 nucleotides matching TRBD1. Matching the DNA end better, TRBJ2-7 makes the J call doubtful. The CDR3 is 18 residues long. Germline CDR1 SNHLY, CDR2 FYNNEI. As DNA, the CDR3 is TGTGCCAGCAGTCTACAGGGGGCGGGGATTAGCTCCTACAATGAGCAGTACTTC. Its protein is CASSLQGAGISSYNEQYF.

This clonotype turned up a few times. The V gene is TRBV14, the J gene TRBJ1-2, with D unresolved. V dropped 5 bases and J dropped 4 bases, with 11 bases sitting between them. CDR1 and CDR2 (germline): SGHDN, FVKESK. The CDR3 runs to 13 residues. The CDR3 coding sequence is TGTGCCAGCAGCGATTGGAGGAGCTATGGCTACACCTTC. It yields the protein CASSDWRSYGYTF.